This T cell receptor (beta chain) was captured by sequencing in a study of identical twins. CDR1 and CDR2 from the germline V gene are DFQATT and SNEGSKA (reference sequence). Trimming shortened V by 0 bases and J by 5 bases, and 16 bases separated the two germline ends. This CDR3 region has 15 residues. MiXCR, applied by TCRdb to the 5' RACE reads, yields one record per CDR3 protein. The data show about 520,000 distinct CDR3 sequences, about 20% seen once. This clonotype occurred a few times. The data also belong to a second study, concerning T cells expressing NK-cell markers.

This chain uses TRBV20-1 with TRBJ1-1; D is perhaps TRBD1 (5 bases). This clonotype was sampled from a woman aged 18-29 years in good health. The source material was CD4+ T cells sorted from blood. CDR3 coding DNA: TGCAGTGCTAGAGATGTAAGACGGGGGGAAACTGAAGCTTTCTTT. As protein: CSARDVRRGETEAFF.